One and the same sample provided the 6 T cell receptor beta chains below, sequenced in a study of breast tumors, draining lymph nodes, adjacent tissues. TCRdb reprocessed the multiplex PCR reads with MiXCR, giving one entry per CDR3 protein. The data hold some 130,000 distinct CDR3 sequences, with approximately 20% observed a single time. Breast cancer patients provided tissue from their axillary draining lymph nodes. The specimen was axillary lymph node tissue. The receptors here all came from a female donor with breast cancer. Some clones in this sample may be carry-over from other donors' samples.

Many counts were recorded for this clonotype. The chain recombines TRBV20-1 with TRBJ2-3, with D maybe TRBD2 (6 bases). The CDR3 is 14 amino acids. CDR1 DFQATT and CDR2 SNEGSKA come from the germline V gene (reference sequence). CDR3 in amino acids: CRVRAGEGPDTQYF. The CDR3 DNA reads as TGCAGGGTGCGAGCGGGCGAAGGCCCAGATACGCAGTATTTT.

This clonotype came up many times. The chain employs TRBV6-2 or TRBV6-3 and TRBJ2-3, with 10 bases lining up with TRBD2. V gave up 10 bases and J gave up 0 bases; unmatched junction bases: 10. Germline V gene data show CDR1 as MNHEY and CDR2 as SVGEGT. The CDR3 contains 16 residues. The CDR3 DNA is TGTGCCACCGAGCGGGAGGGCCACCCTAGCACAGATACGCAGTATTTT. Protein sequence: CATEREGHPSTDTQYF.

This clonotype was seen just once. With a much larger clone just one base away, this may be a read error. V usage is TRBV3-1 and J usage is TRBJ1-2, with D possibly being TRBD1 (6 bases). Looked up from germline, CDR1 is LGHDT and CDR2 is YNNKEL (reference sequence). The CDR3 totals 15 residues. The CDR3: CASNQGLRQAGGYTF. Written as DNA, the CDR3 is TGTGCCAGCAACCAAGGTCTCAGACAGGCCGGGGGCTACACCTTC.

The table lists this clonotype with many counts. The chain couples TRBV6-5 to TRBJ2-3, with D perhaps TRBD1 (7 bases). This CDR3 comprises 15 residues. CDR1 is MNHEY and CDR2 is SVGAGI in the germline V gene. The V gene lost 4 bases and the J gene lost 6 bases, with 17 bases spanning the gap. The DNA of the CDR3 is TGTGCCAGCAGTTCGACAGGGTGGGAGGCCGATACGCAGTATTTT. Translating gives CASSSTGWEADTQYF.

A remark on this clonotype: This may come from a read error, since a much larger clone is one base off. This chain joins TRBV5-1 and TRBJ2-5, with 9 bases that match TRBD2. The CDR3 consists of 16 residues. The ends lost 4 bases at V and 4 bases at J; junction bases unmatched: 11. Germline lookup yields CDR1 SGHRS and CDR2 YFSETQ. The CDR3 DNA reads TGCGCCAGCAGCGCAGGACTAGCGCCCGCACGAGAGACCCAGTACTTC. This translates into CASSAGLAPARETQYF.

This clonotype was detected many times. CDR3 sequence: CASSPISGSNLRETQYF. DNA of the CDR3: TGTGCCAGCAGCCCCATCAGCGGGAGTAATCTGAGAGAGACCCAGTACTTC. V is TRBV3-2 and J is TRBJ2-5; the DNA was not used to check the table's D call, TRBD2. TRBV3-2 is described as a pseudogene. The CDR3 runs to 17 residues.